Included here is one T cell receptor beta chain sequence, with context. Its cognate antigen is unknown. This record belongs to a study of CD8 T cells in Susac syndrome. Study-wide results and caveats: The study's TCR sequencing and HLA analysis covered a relatively small number of individuals, and the study acknowledged this.

CD8+ and CD4+ T cells from blood underwent TCR beta sequencing, which was carried out in a high-throughput format. Reverse transcription of roughly 0.45 to 1 ug RNA was carried out with random hexamers. TCR beta CDR3 was amplified by immunoSEQ covering 54 Vbeta and 13 Jbeta. Using its own MiXCR run on the immunoSEQ multiplex PCR reads, TCRdb lists one record per CDR3 protein. Of around 180,000 distinct CDR3 sequences listed, about 95% are singletons. The germline gives CDR1 SQVTM, CDR2 ANQGSEA. The CDR3 extends over 16 amino acids. The V and J ends lost 8 bases and 0 bases, in that order; junction bases with no gene match: 12.

Sequencing was carried out using CD8+ T cells from PBMCs. The sequence was obtained from a human donor with multiple sclerosis. This chain uses TRBV29-1 with TRBJ2-1; TRBD1 matches at 8 bases. Written as DNA, the CDR3 is TGCAGCACCGAAGGGGGACAGGTGAGCTCCTACAATGAGCAGTTCTTC. This sequence encodes CSTEGGQVSSYNEQFF.